This T cell receptor (beta chain) emerged from a study of beta chain features in type 1 diabetes. Expressed TCRB transcripts were sequenced after all isolated RNA was converted to cDNA. The method was immunoSEQ multiplex PCR; TCRdb's version includes in-frame clones alone and lacks a portion of them. The sample includes a few hundred thousand clones, 10% to 15% of them seen just once. Regarding this clone: No antigen is known for it.

V dropped 7 bases and J dropped 5; count of bases not matched to a gene: 11. The CDR3 is 15 amino acids. Germline V gene sequence: CDR1 SGHAT, CDR2 FQDESV (reference sequence). The study, taken as a whole, reports: Across all four CD4+ subsets, people with type 1 diabetes showed modestly shorter TCRB CDR3s.

The source is a woman under 30 with type 1 diabetes. This chain links TRBV11-1 with TRBJ2-1; 7 bases fit TRBD2. Source material: naive CD4+ T cells from blood. Here the CDR3 reads CASTQGQGGDNEQFF. In DNA, the CDR3 is TGTGCCAGCACCCAGGGTCAGGGAGGGGACAATGAGCAGTTCTTC.